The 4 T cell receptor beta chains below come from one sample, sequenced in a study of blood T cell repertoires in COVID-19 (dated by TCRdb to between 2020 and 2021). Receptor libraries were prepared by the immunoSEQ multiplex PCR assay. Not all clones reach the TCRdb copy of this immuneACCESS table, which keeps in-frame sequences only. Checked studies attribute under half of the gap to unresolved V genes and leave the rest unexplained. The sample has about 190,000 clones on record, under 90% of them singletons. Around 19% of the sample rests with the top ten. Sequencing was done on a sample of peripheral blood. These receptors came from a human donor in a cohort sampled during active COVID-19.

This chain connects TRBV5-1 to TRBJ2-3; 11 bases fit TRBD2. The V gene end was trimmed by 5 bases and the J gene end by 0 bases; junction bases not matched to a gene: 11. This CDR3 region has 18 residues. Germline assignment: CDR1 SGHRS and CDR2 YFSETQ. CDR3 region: CASSGGTSGLYSTDTQYF. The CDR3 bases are TGCGCCAGCAGTGGCGGGACTAGCGGTTTATATAGCACAGATACGCAGTATTTT. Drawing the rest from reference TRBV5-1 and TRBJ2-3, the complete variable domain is KAGVTQTPRYLIKTRGQQVTLSCSPISGHRSVSWYQQTPGQGLQFLFEYFSETQRNKGNFPGRFSGRQFSNSRSEMNVSTLELGDSALYLCASSGGTSGLYSTDTQYFGPGTRLTVL.

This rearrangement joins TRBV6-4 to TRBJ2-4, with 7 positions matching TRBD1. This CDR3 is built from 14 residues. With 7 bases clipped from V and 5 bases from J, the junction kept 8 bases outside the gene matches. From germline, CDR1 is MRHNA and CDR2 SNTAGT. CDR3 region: CASIDRDSENIQYF. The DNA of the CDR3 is TGTGCCAGCATAGACCGGGACAGTGAAAACATTCAGTACTTC.

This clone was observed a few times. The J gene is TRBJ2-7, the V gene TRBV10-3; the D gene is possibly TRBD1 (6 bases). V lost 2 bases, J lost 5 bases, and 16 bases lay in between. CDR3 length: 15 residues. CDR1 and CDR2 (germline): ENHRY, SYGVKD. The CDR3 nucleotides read TGTGCCATCAGTGAGCTACTCGGACAGTACCACGAGCAGTACTTC. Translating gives CAISELLGQYHEQYF.

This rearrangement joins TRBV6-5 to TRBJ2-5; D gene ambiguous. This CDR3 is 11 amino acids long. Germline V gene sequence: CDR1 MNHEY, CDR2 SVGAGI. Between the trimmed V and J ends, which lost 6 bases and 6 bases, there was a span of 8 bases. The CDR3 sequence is CASRILKTQYF. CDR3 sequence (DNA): TGTGCCAGCAGGATCCTAAAGACCCAGTACTTC.